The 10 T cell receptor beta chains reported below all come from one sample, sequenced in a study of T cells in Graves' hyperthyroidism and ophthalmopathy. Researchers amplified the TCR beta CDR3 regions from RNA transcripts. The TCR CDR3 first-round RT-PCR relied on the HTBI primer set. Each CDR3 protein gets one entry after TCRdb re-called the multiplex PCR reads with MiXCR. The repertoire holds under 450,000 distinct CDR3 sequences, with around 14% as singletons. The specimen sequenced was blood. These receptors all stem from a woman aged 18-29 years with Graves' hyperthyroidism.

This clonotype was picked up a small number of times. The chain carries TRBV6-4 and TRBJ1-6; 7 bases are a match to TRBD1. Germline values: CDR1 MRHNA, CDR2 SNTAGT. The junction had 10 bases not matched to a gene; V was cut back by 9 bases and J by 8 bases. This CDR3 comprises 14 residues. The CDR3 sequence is CASITGDQDSPLHF. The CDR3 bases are TGTGCCAGTATTACAGGGGATCAGGATTCACCCCTCCACTTT.

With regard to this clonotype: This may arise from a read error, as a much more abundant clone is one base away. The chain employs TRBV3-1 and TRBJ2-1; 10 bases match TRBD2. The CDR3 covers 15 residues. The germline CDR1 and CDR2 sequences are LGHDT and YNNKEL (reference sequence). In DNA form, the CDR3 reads TGTGCCAGCAGCCAAGCACTAGCGGGATACAGTGAGCAGTTCTTC. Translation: CASSQALAGYSEQFF.

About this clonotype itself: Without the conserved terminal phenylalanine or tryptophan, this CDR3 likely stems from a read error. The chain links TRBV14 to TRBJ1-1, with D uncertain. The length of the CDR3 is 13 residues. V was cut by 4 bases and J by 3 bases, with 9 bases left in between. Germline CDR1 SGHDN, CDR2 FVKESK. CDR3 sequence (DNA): TGTGCCAGCAGCCGACGTCGGGACACTGAAGCTTTCCTT. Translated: CASSRRRDTEAFL.

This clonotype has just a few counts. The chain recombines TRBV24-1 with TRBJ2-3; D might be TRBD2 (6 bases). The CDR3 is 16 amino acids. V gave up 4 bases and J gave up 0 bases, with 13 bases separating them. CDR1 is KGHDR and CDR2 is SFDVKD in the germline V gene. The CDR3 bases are TGTGCCACCAGTGACAGATATAGCGGAAGCACAGATACGCAGTATTTT. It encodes CATSDRYSGSTDTQYF.

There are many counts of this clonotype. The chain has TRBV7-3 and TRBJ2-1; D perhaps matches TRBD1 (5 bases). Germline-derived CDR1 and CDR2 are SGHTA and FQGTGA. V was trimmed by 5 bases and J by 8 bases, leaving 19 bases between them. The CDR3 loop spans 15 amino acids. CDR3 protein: CASSQRSLGLYEQFF. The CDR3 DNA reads TGTGCCAGCAGCCAGAGATCGCTGGGGCTCTATGAGCAGTTCTTC.

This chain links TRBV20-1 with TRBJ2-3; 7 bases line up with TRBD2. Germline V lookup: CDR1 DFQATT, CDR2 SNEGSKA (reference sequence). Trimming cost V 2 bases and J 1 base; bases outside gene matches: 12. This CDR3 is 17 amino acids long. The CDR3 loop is CSARSRGRAKGTDTQYF. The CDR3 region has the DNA TGCAGTGCTAGATCCCGAGGGAGGGCAAAGGGCACAGATACGCAGTATTTT.

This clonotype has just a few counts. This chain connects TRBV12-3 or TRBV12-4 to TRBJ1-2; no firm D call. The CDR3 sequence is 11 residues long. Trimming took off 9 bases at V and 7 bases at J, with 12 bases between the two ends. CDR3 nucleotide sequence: TGTGCCAGTCTAGGGCGTCGTGGCTACACCTTC. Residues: CASLGRRGYTF.

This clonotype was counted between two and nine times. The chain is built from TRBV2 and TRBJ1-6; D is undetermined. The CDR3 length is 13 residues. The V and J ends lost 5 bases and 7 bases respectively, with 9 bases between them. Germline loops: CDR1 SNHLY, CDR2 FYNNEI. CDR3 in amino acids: CASSSYPNSPLHF. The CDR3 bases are TGTGCCAGCAGTTCATACCCCAATTCACCCCTCCACTTT.

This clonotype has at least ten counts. The CDR3 region has the DNA TGCAGTGCTAGAGACAATGCCCCTCTGAGACAGGGCCATGAGCAGTTCTTC. Encoded protein: CSARDNAPLRQGHEQFF. This chain uses TRBV20-1 with TRBJ2-1; 7 bases line up with TRBD1. The J segment lost 8 bases and the V segment lost 0 bases, leaving 16 bases of the junction unmatched. The CDR3 covers 17 residues. The germline CDR1 and CDR2 sequences are DFQATT and SNEGSKA (reference sequence).

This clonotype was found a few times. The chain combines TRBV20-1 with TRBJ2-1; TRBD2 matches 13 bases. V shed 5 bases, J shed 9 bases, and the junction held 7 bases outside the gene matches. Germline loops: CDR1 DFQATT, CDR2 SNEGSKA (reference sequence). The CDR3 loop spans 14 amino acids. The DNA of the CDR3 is TGCAGTGCTGGGCAACTAGCGGGAGGGGGTGAGCAGTTCTTC. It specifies CSAGQLAGGGEQFF.